The 21 T cell receptor beta chains below were found in one sample sequenced in a study of T cell changes during pregnancy in multiple sclerosis. Profiled with immunoSEQ multiplex PCR; TCRdb holds only in-frame clones, not every one. The data show 40,000 or so clones, over 75% seen once. The input for sequencing was CD8+ T cells from peripheral blood mononuclear cells, taken in the first trimester of pregnancy. These receptors all come from a female donor with multiple sclerosis, enrolled in a pregnancy study.

This clone counts as medium-sized (0.01 to 0.1%). The chain recombines TRBV10-1 with TRBJ1-1; 7 bases are a match to TRBD1. V trimming: 3 bases; J trimming: 0 bases; junction bases outside the gene matches: 10. This CDR3 contains 17 residues. The V gene's germline CDR1 is WNHNN and CDR2 SYGVQD (reference sequence). The chain's CDR3 is CASSERKGAFMNTEAFF. DNA of the CDR3: TGCGCCAGCAGTGAAAGGAAGGGGGCCTTTATGAACACTGAAGCTTTCTTT.

The V and J genes are TRBV4-3 and TRBJ2-1; 10 bases line up with TRBD2. CDR1 is LGHNA, CDR2 YSLEER, per germline. With 3 bases clipped from V and 9 bases from J, the junction kept 11 bases outside the gene matches. The CDR3 consists of 16 residues. CDR3 amino acids: CASSQDRSGGAGEQFF. CDR3 nucleotide sequence: TGCGCCAGCAGCCAGGACAGGAGCGGGGGGGCGGGTGAGCAGTTCTTC.

The chain combines TRBV19 with TRBJ2-7; 10 bases match TRBD1. CDR3 length: 15 residues. Trimming at V came to 6 bases and at J to 4 bases, leaving 9 bases not matched to a gene. The germline gives CDR1 LNHDA, CDR2 SQIVND (reference sequence). The CDR3 loop reads CASRLRDRGFYEQYF. The CDR3 region has the DNA TGTGCCAGTAGGCTCCGGGACAGGGGATTTTACGAGCAGTACTTC. Combining the CDR3 with reference TRBV19 and TRBJ2-7 gives the whole variable domain DGGITQSPKYLFRKEGQNVTLSCEQNLNHDAMYWYRQDPGQGLRLIYYSQIVNDFQKGDIAEGYSVSREKKESFPLTVTSAQKNPTAFYLCASRLRDRGFYEQYFGPGTRLTVT.

V usage is TRBV27 and J usage is TRBJ1-1, with D tentatively TRBD1 (5 bases). The CDR3 has 17 residues. The V gene lost 5 bases and the J gene lost 4 bases, with 23 bases spanning the gap. The germline gives CDR1 MNHEY, CDR2 SMNVEV (reference sequence). The CDR3 sequence is CASSPPRGDLFGTEAFF. In DNA form, the CDR3 reads TGTGCCAGCAGTCCACCCCGGGGGGATTTGTTTGGCACTGAAGCTTTCTTT.

The rearrangement links TRBV15 to TRBJ2-7; D may be TRBD2 (5 bases). V lost 4 bases and J 2 bases, leaving 15 bases between the germline ends. This CDR3 has 15 residues. Germline V gives CDR1 LNHNV, CDR2 YYDKDF (reference sequence). The CDR3 is CATSTGVDGPYEQYF. CDR3 nucleotides: TGTGCCACCAGCACCGGGGTAGACGGGCCCTACGAGCAGTACTTC.

V is TRBV9 and J is TRBJ1-2; the match to TRBD1 covers 8 bases. Trimming removed 0 bases from V and 3 bases from J; junction bases left unmatched: 13. Germline V gives CDR1 SGDLS, CDR2 YYNGEE. The CDR3 is 18 residues long. CDR3 protein: CASSVDSYNWGQDYGYTF. For the CDR3, the DNA is TGTGCCAGCAGCGTAGATTCGTATAATTGGGGACAGGACTATGGCTACACCTTC.

V is TRBV14 and J is TRBJ2-7; weak D call: TRBD1 (5 bases). This CDR3 spans 14 amino acids. Germline lookup yields CDR1 SGHDN and CDR2 FVKESK. The V gene lost 3 bases and the J gene lost 0 bases, with 9 bases spanning the gap. The CDR3 DNA follows: TGTGCCAGCAGCCACAGGGCCTACTCCTACGAGCAGTACTTC. Its translation is CASSHRAYSYEQYF.

The CDR3 DNA sequence: TGTGCCAGCAGCGCCCGGACAGGGGCCTATGGCTACACCTTC. It encodes CASSARTGAYGYTF. V is TRBV2 and J is TRBJ1-2; TRBD1 matches at 9 bases. V dropped 6 bases and J dropped 4; count of bases not matched to a gene: 6. Germline-derived CDR1 and CDR2 are SNHLY and FYNNEI. This CDR3 spans 14 amino acids.

This clone turned up a few times. V gene TRBV7-9 combines with J gene TRBJ1-1; D not certain. CDR1 is SEHNR, CDR2 FQNEAQ, per germline (reference sequence). This CDR3 is 15 amino acids long. V was pared by 6 bases and J by 4 bases, with 18 bases between. The DNA of the CDR3 is TGTGCCAGCAGTCCCAAGATCGCGGATCCCACTGAAGCTTTCTTT. Its translation is CASSPKIADPTEAFF.

The chain has TRBV9 and TRBJ2-3; 12 bases are a match to TRBD2. The CDR3 consists of 17 residues. Trimming cost V 2 bases and J 5 bases; bases outside gene matches: 9. CDR1 is SGDLS and CDR2 is YYNGEE in the germline V gene. Written as DNA, the CDR3 is TGTGCCAGCAGCGTTCCCCGCCTAGCGGGGGGGGGAGATACGCAGTATTTT. This translates into CASSVPRLAGGGDTQYF.

The rearrangement links TRBV30 to TRBJ2-5, with 9 positions matching TRBD1. Unmatched junction bases numbered 3, after V lost 2 bases and J lost 2 bases. From germline, CDR1 is GTSNPN and CDR2 SVGIG (reference sequence). The CDR3 runs to 14 residues. Here the CDR3 DNA reads TGTGCCTGGAGTCCCGGGACAGGGCAAGAGACCCAGTACTTC. Residues: CAWSPGTGQETQYF.

This clone was recorded only once. This chain joins TRBV7-9 and TRBJ2-1; D gene uncertain. Germline loops: CDR1 SEHNR, CDR2 FQNEAQ (reference sequence). Trimming took off 3 bases at V and 3 bases at J, with 9 bases between the two ends. This CDR3 spans 14 amino acids. This CDR3 reads CASSLLSNYNEQFF. CDR3 DNA: TGTGCCAGCAGCTTGTTGAGCAACTACAATGAGCAGTTCTTC.

CDR3 sequence reads: CASSEKAGAFYGYTF. CDR3 nucleotide sequence: TGTGCCAGCAGTGAAAAGGCAGGGGCCTTCTATGGCTACACCTTC. This rearrangement joins TRBV2 to TRBJ1-2; a weak D match, TRBD1 (6 bases). V lost 2 bases and J 4 bases, leaving 14 bases between the germline ends. Germline-derived CDR1 and CDR2 are SNHLY and FYNNEI. The length of the CDR3 is 15 residues.

In its sample, this clone was seen once. CDR3 sequence (DNA): TGTGCCAGCAGCACCCACTCGGCGGGGGGGCAAGAGACCCAGTACTTC. Translating gives CASSTHSAGGQETQYF. The chain couples TRBV7-2 to TRBJ2-5; 9 nucleotides match TRBD2. The CDR3 sequence is 16 residues long. In germline, CDR1 is SGHTA, CDR2 FQGNSA. V was clipped by 5 bases and J by 2 bases; unmatched bases: 9.

The CDR3 nucleotides are TGTGCCAGCAGTCCTCGGACAGGGAACTATGGCTACACCTTC. Its protein is CASSPRTGNYGYTF. The J gene is TRBJ1-2, the V gene TRBV13; 8 bases agree with TRBD1. The CDR3 contains 14 residues. V shed 6 bases and J 2 bases; nucleotides not matched to a gene: 5. CDR1 PRHDT and CDR2 FYEKMQ come from the germline V gene (reference sequence).

This clone was observed a single time. This chain connects TRBV29-1 to TRBJ1-6; 9 bases match TRBD1. V shed 7 bases, J shed 4 bases, and the junction held 17 bases outside the gene matches. Germline loops: CDR1 SQVTM, CDR2 ANQGSEA. This CDR3 comprises 18 residues. This CDR3 is CSAPGQGRNPFYNSPLHF. DNA for the CDR3: TGCAGCGCCCCGGGACAGGGCAGGAACCCATTTTATAATTCACCCCTCCACTTT.

The rearrangement uses TRBV11-2 and TRBJ2-5, with 8 bases aligning to TRBD2. J lost 4 bases, V lost 5 bases, and 15 bases had no gene match. CDR3 size: 17 residues. The germline V gene encodes CDR1 SGHAT and CDR2 FQNNGV. Written as DNA, the CDR3 is TGTGCCAGCAGCCCACCGGGAGGGTCCCACACTCTAGAGACCCAGTACTTC. This gives the protein CASSPPGGSHTLETQYF.

The chain carries TRBV4-1 and TRBJ1-1; 11 bases are shared with TRBD1. The germline V gene has CDR1 MGHRA and CDR2 YSYEKL. V gave up 1 base and J gave up 0 bases; unmatched junction bases: 7. This CDR3 has 18 amino acids. CDR3 sequence (DNA): TGCGCCAGCAGCCAAGGTCCGGGACAGGGGGTTATGAACACTGAAGCTTTCTTT. This encodes CASSQGPGQGVMNTEAFF.

This chain connects TRBV29-1 to TRBJ2-1; D is possibly TRBD2 (7 bases). The CDR3 runs to 18 residues. Germline V gives CDR1 SQVTM, CDR2 ANQGSEA. The V end was cut by 5 bases, the J end by 4 bases, with 27 bases between. This CDR3 is CSVMGGQGPDHSYNEQFF. Here the CDR3 DNA reads TGCAGCGTTATGGGGGGGCAGGGGCCCGACCATTCGTACAATGAGCAGTTCTTC.

This chain joins TRBV30 and TRBJ2-2, with TRBD2 matching 12 bases. CDR1 and CDR2 (germline): GTSNPN, SVGIG (reference sequence). After removal of 3 bases from V and 1 base from J, the junction contained 6 bases not matched to a gene. The CDR3 is 17 amino acids. In nucleotides, the CDR3 is TGTGCCTGGAGATCGTGGACTAGCGGGGAGAACACCGGGGAGCTGTTTTTT. Amino acids: CAWRSWTSGENTGELFF.

The V call is TRBV9, the J call TRBJ2-2, with TRBD2 identical over 11 bases. Germline trimming cut 1 base from V and 2 bases from J; bases unmatched to any gene: 7. Germline values: CDR1 SGDLS, CDR2 YYNGEE. This CDR3 comprises 18 residues. The CDR3 loop is CASSVFPSGGINTGELFF. DNA for the CDR3: TGTGCCAGCAGCGTATTCCCTAGCGGGGGGATAAACACCGGGGAGCTGTTTTTT.